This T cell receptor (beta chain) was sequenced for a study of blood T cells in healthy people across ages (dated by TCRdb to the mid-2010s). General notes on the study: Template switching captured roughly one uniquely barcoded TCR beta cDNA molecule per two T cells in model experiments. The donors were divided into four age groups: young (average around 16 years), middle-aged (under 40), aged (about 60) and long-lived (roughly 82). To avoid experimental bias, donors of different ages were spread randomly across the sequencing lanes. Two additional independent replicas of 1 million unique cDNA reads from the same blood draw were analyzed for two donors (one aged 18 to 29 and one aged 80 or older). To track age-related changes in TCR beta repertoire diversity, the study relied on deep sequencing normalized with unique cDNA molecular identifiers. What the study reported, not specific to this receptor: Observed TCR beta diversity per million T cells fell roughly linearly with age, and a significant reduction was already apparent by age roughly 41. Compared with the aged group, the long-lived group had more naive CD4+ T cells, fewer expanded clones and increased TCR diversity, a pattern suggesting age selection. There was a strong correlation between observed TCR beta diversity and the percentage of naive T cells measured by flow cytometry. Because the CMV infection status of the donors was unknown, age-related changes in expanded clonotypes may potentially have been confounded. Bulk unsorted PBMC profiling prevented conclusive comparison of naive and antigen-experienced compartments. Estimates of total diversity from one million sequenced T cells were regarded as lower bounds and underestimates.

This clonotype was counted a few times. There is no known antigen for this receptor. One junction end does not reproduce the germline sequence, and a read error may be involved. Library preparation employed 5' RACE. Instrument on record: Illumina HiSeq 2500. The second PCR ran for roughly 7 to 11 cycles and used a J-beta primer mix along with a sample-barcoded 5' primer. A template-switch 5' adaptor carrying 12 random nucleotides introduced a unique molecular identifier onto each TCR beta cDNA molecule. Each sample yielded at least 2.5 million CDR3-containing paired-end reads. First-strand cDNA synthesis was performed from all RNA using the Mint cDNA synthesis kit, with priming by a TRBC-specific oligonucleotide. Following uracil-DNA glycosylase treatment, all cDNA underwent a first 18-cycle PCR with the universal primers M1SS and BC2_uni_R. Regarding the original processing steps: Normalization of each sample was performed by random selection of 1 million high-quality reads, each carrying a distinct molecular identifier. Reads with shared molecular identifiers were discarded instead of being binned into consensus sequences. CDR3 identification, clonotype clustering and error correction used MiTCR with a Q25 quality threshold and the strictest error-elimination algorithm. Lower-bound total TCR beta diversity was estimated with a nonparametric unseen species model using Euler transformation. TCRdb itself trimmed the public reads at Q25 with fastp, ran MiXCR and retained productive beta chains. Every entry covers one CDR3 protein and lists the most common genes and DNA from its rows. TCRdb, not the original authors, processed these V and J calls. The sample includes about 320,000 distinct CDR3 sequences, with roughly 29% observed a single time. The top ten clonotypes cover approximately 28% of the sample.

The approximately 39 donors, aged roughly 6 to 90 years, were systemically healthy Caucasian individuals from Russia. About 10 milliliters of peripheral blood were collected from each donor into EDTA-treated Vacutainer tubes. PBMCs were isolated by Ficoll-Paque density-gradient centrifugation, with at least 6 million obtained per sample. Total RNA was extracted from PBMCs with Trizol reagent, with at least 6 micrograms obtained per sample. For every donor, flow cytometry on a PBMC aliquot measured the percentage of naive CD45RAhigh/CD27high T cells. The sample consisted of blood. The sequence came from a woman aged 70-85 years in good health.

The DNA sequence follows: TGCAGCGTTGGACAGACGAACACTGGAGCTTTCTTT. The resulting protein is CSVGQTNTGAFF. The V and J genes are TRBV29-1 and TRBJ1-1, and the D gene may be TRBD1, 5 bases matching. The CDR3 covers 12 residues, taking in both the cysteine and the phenylalanine. CDR3 DNA only is kept here, 36 bases in frame from base 1. Via the germline V gene, CDR1 is SQVTM and CDR2 ANQGSEA.